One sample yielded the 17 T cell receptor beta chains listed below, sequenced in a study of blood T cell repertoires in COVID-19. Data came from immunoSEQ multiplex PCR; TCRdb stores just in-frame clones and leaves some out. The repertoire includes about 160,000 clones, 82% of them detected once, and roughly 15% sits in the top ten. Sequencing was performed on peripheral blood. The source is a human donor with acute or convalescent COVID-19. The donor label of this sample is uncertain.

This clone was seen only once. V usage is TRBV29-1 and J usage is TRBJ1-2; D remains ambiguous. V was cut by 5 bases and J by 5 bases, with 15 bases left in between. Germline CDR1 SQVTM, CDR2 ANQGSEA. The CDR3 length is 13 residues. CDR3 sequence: CSVIQNTVYGYTF. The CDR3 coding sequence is TGCAGCGTTATACAGAATACGGTATATGGCTACACCTTC.

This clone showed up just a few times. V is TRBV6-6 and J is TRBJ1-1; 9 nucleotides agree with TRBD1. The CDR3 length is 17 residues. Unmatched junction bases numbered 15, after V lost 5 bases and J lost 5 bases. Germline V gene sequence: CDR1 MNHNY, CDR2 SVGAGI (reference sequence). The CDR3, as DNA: TGTGCCAGCAGTCGCGTCCGACAGGGGGTTAGAGGGACTGAAGCTTTCTTT. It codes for CASSRVRQGVRGTEAFF.

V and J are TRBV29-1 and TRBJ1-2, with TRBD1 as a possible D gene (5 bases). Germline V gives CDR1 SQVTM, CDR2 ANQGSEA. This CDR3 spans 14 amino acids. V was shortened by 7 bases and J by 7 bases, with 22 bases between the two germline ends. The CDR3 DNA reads TGCAGCGCTCTGTGGGGGACTGTTAAGGGTGGCTACACCTTC. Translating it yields CSALWGTVKGGYTF. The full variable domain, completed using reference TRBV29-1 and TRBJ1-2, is SAVISQKPSRDICQRGTSLTIQCQVDSQVTMMFWYRQQPGQSLTLIATANQGSEATYESGFVIDKFPISRPNLTFSTLTVSNMSPEDSSIYLCSALWGTVKGGYTFGSGTRLTVV.

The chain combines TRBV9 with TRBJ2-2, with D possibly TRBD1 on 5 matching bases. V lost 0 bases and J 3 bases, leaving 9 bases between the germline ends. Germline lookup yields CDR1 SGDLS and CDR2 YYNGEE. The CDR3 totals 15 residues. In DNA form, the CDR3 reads TGTGCCAGCAGCGTAGTAGGGGCGGACACCGGGGAGCTGTTTTTT. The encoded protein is CASSVVGADTGELFF.

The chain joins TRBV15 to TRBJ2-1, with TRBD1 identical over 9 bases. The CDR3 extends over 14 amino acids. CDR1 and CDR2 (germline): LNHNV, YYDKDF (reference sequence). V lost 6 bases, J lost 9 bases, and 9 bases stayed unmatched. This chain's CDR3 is CATSRDREAGEQFF. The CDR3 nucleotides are TGTGCCACCAGTAGGGACAGGGAGGCGGGTGAGCAGTTCTTC.

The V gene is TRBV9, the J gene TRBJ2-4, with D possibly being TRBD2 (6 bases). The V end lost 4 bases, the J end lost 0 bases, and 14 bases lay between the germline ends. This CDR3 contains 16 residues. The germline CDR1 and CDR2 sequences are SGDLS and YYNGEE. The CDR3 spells CASSFIRELAKNIQYF. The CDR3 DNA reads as TGTGCCAGCAGCTTCATCCGGGAGTTAGCCAAAAACATTCAGTACTTC.

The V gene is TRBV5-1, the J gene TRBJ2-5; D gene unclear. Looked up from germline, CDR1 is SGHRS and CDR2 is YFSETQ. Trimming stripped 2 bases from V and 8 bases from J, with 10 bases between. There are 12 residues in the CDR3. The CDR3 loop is CASSLIEETQYF. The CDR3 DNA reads TGCGCCAGCAGCTTAATAGAGGAAACCCAGTACTTC.

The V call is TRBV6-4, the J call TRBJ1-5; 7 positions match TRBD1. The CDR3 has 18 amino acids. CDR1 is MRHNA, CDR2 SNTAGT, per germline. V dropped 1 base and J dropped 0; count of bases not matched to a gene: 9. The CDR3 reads CASSDLARGQDSNQPQHF. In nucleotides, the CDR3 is TGTGCCAGCAGTGACTTGGCGAGGGGGCAAGATAGCAATCAGCCCCAGCATTTT.

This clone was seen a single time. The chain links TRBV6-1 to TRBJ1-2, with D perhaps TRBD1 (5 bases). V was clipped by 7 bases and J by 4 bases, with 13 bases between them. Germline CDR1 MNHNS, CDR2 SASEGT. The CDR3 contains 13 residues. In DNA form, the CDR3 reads TGTGCCAGCAAAACAGGACGCCTCTATGGCTACACCTTC. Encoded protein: CASKTGRLYGYTF.

The CDR3: CASSQDERRGYTF. The DNA for the CDR3 is TGTGCCAGCAGCCAAGATGAACGCCGGGGCTACACCTTC. The chain recombines TRBV3-1 (or the pseudogene TRBV3-2) with TRBJ1-2; no firm D call. The CDR3 has 13 amino acids. In germline, CDR1 is LGHDT, CDR2 YNNKEL (reference sequence). Trimming removed 0 bases at V and 8 bases at J, with 10 bases between.

The CDR3 is CASRRGRTGDHEQYF. CDR3 in DNA: TGTGCCAGCAGGAGGGGTAGGACAGGGGACCACGAGCAGTACTTC. The chain couples TRBV2 to TRBJ2-7, with TRBD1 identical over 9 bases. Trimming took 6 bases from V and 5 from J; bases not matched to a gene: 11. Germline lookup yields CDR1 SNHLY and CDR2 FYNNEI. The CDR3 is made up of 15 amino acids.

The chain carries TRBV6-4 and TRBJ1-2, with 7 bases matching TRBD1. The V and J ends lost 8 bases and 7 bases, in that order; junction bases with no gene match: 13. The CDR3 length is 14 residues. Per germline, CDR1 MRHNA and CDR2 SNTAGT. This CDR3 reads CASARTGAAGGYTF. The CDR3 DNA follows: TGTGCCAGCGCCCGCACAGGGGCGGCCGGTGGCTACACCTTC.

The CDR3 protein is CASSLAPGSHYGYTF. DNA for the CDR3: TGTGCCAGCAGCTTAGCCCCGGGGTCGCACTATGGCTACACCTTC. This chain joins TRBV7-2 and TRBJ1-2; D not certain. Germline V CDR1 and CDR2: SGHTA, FQGNSA. The V gene lost 0 bases and the J gene lost 3 bases, with 11 bases spanning the gap. CDR3 size: 15 residues.

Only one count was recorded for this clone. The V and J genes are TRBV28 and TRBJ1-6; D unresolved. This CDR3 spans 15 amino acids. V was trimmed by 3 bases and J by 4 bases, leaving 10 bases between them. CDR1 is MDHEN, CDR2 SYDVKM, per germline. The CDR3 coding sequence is TGTGCCAGCAGTTTCGGGAGGTCGTATAATTCACCCCTCCACTTT. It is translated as CASSFGRSYNSPLHF.

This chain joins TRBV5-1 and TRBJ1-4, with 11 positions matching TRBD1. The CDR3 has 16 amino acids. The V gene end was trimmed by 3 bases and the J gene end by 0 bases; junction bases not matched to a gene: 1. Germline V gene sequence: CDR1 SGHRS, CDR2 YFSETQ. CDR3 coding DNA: TGCGCCAGCAGCTGGGGACAGGGGGCAACTAATGAAAAACTGTTTTTT. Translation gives CASSWGQGATNEKLFF.

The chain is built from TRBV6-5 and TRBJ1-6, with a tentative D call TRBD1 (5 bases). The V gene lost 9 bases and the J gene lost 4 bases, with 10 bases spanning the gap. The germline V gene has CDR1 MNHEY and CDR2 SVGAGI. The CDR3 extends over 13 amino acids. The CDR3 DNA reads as TGTGCCAGTAACAGGCTGTATAATTCACCCCTCCACTTT. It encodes CASNRLYNSPLHF.

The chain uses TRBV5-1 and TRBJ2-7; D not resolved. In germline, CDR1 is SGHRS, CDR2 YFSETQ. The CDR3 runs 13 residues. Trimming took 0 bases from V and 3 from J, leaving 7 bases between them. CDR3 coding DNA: TGCGCCAGCAGCTTGGGGCCGTTCTACGAGCAGTACTTC. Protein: CASSLGPFYEQYF.